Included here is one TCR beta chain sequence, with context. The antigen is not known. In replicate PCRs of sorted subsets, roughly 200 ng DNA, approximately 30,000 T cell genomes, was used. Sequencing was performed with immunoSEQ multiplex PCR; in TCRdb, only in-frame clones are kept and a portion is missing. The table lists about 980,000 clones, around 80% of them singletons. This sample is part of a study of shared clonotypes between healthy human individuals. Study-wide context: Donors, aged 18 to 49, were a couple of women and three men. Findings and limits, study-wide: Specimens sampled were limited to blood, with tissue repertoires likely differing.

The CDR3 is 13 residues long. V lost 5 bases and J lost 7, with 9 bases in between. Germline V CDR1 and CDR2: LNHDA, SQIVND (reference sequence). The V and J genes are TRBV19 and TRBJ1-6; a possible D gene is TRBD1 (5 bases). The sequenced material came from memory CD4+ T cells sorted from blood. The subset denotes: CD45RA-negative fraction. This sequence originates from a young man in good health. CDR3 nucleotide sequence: TGTGCCAGTAGTGGACATGGCAATTCACCCCTCCACTTT. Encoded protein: CASSGHGNSPLHF.